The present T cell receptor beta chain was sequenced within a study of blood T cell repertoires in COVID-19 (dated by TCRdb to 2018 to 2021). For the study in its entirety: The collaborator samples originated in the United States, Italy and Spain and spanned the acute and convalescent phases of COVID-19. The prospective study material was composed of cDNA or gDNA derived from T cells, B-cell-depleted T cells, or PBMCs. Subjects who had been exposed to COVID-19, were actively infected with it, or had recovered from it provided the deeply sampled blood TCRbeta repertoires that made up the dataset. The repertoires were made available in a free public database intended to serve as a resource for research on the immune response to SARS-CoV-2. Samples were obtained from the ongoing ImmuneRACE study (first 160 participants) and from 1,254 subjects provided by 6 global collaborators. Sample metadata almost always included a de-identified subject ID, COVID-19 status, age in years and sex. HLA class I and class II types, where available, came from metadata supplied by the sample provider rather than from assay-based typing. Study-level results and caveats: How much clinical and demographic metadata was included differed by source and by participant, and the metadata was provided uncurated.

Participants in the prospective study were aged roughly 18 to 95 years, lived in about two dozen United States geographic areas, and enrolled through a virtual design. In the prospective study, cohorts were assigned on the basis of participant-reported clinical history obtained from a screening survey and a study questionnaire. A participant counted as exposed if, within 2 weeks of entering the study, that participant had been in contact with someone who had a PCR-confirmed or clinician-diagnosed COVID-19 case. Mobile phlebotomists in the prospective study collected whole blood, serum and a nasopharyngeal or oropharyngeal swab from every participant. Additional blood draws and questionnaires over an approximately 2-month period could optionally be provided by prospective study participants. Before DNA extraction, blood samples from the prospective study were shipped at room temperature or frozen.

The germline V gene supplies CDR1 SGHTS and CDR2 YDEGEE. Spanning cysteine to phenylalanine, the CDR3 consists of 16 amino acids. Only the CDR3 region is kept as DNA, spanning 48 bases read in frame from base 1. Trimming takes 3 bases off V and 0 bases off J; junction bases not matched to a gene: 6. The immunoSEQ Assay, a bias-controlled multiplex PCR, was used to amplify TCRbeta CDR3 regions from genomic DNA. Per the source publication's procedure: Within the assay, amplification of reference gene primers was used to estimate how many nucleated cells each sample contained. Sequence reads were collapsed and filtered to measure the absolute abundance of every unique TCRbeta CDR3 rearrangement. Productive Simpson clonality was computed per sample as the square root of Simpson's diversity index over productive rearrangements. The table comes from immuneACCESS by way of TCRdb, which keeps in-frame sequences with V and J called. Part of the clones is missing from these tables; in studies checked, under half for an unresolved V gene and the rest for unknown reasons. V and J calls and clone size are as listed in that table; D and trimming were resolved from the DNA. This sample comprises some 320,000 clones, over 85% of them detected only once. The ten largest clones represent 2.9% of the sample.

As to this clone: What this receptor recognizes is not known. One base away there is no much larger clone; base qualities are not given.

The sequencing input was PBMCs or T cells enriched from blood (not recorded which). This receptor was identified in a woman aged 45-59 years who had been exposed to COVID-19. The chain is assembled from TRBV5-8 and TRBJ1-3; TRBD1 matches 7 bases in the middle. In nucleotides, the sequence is TGTGCCAGCAGCTACAGGGGACCAGTCTCTGGAAACACCATATATTTT. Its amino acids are CASSYRGPVSGNTIYF. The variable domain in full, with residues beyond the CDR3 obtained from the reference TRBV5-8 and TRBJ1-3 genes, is EAGVTQSPTHLIKTRGQQATLRCSPISGHTSVYWYQQALGLGLQFLLWYDEGEERNRGNFPPRFSGRQFPNYSSELNVNALELEDSALYLCASSYRGPVSGNTIYFGEGSWLTVV.